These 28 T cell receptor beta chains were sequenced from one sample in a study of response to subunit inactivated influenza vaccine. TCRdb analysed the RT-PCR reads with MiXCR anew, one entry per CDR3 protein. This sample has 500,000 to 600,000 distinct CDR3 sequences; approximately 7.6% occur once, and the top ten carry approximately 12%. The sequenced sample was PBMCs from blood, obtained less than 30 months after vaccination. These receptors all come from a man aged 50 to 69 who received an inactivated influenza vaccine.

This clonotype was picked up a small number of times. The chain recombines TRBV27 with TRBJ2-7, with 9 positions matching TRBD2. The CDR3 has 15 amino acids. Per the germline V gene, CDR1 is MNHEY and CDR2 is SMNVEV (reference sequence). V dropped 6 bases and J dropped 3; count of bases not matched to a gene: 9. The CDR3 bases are TGTGCCAGCAGATTAGCGGGGGAGGTCAGCTACGAGCAGTACTTC. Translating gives CASRLAGEVSYEQYF.

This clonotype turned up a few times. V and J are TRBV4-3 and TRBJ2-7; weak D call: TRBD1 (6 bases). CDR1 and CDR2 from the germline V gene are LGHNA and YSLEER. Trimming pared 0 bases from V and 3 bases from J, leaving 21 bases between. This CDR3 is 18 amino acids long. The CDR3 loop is CASSQEREVQGYGYEQYF. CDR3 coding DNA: TGCGCCAGCAGCCAAGAACGCGAAGTACAGGGCTATGGCTACGAGCAGTACTTC.

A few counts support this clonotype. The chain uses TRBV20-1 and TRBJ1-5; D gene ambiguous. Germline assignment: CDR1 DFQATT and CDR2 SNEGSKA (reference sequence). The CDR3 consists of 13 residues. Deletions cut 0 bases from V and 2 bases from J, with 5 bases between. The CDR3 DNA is TGCAGTGCTAGAGATCTGGGCAATCAGCCCCAGCATTTT. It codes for CSARDLGNQPQHF.

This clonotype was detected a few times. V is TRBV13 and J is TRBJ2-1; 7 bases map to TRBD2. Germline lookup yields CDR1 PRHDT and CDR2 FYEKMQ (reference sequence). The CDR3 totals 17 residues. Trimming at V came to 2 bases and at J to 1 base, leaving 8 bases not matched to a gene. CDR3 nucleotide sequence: TGTGCCAGCAGCTTAAGGGAGGGCGGGAGTTCCTACAATGAGCAGTTCTTC. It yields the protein CASSLREGGSSYNEQFF.

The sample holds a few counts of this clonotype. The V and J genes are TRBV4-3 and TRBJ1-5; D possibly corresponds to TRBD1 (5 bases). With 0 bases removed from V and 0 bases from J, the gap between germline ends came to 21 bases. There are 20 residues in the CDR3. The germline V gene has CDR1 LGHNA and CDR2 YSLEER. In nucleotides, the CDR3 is TGCGCCAGCAGCCAAGATTACCCGGGCGGGGGGAGCTATAGCAATCAGCCCCAGCATTTT. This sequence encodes CASSQDYPGGGSYSNQPQHF.

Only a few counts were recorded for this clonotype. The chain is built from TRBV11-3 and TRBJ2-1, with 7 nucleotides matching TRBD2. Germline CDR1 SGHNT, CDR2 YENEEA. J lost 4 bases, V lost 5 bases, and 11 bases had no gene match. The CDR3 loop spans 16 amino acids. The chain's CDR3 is CASSPSAREGYNEQFF. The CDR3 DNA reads TGTGCCAGCAGCCCTAGCGCCAGGGAGGGGTACAATGAGCAGTTCTTC.

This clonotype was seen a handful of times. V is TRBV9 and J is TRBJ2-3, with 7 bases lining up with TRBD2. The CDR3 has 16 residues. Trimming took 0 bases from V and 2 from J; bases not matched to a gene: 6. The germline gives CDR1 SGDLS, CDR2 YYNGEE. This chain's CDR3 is CASSVEVGGNTDTQYF. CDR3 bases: TGTGCCAGCAGCGTAGAAGTGGGAGGGAACACAGATACGCAGTATTTT.

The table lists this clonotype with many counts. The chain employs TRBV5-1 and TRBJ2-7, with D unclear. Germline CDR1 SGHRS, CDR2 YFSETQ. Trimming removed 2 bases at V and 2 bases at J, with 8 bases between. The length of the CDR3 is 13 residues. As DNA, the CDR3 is TGCGCCAGCAGCTTCGAAGGCCCCTACGAGCAGTACTTC. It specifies CASSFEGPYEQYF.

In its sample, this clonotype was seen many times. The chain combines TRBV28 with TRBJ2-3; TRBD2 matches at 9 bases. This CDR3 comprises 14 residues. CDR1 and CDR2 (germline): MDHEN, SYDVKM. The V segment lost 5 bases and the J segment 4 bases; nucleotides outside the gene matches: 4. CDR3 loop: CASSRAGGADTQYF. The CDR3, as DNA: TGTGCCAGCAGTCGAGCGGGAGGCGCAGATACGCAGTATTTT.

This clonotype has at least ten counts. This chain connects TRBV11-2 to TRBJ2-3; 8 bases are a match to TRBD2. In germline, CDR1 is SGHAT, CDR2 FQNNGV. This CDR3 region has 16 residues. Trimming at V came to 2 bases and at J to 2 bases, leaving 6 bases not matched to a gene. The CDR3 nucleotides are TGTGCCAGCAGCTTAAGGACGGGAGGGTTCACAGATACGCAGTATTTT. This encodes CASSLRTGGFTDTQYF.

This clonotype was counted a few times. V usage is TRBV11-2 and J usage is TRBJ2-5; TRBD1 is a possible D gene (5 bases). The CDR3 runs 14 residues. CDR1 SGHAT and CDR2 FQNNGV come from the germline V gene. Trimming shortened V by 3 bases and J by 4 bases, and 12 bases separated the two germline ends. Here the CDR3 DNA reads TGTGCCAGCAGCTTGCCCCGGACAAGAGAGACCCAGTACTTC. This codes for CASSLPRTRETQYF.

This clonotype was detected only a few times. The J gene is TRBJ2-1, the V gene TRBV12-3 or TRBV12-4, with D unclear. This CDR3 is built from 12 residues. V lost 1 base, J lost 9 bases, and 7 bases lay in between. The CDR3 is CASSLVEGEQFF. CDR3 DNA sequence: TGTGCCAGCAGTTTAGTCGAAGGTGAGCAGTTCTTC.

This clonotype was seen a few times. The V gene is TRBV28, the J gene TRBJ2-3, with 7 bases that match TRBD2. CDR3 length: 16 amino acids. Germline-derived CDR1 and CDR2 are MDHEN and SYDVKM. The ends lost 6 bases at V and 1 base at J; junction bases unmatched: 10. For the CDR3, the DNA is TGTGCCAGCAGCGAACAGGCGGGGGTACGCACAGATACGCAGTATTTT. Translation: CASSEQAGVRTDTQYF.

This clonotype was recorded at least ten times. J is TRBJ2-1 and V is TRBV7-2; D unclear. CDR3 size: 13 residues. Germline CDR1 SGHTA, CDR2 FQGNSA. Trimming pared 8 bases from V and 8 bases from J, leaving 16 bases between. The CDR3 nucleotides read TGTGCCAGCCCAAACCCCGGACGCTATGAGCAGTTCTTC. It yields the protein CASPNPGRYEQFF. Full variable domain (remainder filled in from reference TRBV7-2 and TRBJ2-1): GAGVSQSPSNKVTEKGKDVELRCDPISGHTALYWYRQSLGQGLEFLIYFQGNSAPDKSGLPSDRFSAERTGGSVSTLTIQRTQQEDSAVYLCASPNPGRYEQFFGPGTRLTVL.

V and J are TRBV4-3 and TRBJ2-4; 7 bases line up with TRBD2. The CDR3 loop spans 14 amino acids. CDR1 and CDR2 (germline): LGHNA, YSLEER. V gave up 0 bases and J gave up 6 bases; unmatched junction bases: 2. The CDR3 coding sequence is TGCGCCAGCAGCCAAGACAGCGGGATAAACATTCAGTACTTC. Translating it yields CASSQDSGINIQYF.

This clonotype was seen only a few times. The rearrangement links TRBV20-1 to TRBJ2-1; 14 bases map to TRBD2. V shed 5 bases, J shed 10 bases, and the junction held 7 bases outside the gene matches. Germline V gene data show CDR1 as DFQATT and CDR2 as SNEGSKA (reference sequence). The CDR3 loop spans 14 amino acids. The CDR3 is CSALGTSGRTEQFF. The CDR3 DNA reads TGCAGTGCTCTTGGGACTAGCGGGAGAACCGAGCAGTTCTTC.

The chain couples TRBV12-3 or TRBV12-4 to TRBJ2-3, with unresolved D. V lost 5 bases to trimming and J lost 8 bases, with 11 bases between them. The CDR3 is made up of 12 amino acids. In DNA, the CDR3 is TGTGCCAGCAGTCCTAGGGTAGGTACGCAGTATTTT. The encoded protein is CASSPRVGTQYF.

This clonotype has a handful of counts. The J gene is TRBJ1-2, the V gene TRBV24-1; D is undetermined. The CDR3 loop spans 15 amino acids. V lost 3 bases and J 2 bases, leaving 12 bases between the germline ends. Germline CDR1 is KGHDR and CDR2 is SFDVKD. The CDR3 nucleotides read TGTGCCACCAGTGATGGAGGCAGGCTCAACTATGGCTACACCTTC. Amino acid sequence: CATSDGGRLNYGYTF.

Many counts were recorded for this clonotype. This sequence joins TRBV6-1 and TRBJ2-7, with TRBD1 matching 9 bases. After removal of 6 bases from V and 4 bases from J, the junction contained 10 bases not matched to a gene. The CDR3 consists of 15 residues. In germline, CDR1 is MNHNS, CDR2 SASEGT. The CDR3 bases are TGTGCCAGCAGCAACGTGGGACAGGGCGTATACGAGCAGTACTTC. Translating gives CASSNVGQGVYEQYF.

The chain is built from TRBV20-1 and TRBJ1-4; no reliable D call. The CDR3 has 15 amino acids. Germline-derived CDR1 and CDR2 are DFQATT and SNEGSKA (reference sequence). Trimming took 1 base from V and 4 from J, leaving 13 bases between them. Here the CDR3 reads CSARALGRFNEKLFF. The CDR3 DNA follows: TGCAGTGCTAGAGCCTTGGGGAGATTTAATGAAAAACTGTTTTTT.

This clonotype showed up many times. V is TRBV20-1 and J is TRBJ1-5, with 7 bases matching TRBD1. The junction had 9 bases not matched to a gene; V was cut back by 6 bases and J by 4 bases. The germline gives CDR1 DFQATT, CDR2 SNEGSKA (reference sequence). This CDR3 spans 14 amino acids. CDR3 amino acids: CSAELGTENQPQHF. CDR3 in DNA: TGCAGTGCCGAATTGGGGACAGAAAATCAGCCCCAGCATTTT.

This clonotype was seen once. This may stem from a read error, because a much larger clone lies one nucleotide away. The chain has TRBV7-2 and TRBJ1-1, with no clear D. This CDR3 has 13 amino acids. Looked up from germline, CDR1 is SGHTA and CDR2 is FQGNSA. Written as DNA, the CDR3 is TGTGCCGGCAGCCCGCAGGCGAACACTGAAGCTTTCTTT. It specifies CAGSPQANTEAFF.

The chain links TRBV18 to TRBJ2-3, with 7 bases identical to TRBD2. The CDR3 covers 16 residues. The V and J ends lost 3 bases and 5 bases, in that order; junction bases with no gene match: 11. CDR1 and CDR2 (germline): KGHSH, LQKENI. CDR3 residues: CASSPGLRRRGDTQYF. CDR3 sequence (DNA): TGTGCCAGCTCACCGGGACTACGCCGGAGAGGAGATACGCAGTATTTT.

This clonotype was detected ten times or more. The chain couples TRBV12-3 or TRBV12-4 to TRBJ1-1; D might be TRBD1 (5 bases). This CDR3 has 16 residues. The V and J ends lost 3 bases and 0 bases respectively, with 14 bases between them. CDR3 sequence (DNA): TGTGCCAGCAGTTTTGCCAGGGCGGGCATGAACACTGAAGCTTTCTTT. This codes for CASSFARAGMNTEAFF.

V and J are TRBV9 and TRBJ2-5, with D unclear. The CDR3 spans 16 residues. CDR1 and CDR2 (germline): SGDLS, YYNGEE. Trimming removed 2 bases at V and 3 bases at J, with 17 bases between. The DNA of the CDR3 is TGTGCCAGCAGCGTTAGTGGCGGCCTAAACAAAGAGACCCAGTACTTC. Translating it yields CASSVSGGLNKETQYF.

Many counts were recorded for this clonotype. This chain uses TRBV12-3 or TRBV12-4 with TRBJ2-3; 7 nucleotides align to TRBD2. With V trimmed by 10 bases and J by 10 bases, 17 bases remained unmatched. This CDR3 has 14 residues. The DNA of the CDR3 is TGTGCCACCACTACGACCGGGACTACCGATGCGCAGTATTTT. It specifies CATTTTGTTDAQYF.

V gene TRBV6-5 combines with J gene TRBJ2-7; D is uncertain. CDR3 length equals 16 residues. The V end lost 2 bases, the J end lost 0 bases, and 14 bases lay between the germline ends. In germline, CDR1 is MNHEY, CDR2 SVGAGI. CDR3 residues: CASSYSGRRFSYEQYF. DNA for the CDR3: TGTGCCAGCAGTTACAGTGGGCGGCGATTCTCCTACGAGCAGTACTTC.

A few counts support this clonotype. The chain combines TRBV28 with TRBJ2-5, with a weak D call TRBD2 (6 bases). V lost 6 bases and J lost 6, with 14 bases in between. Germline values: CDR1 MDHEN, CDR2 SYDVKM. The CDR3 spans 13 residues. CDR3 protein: CASRRDGLQTQYF. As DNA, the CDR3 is TGTGCCAGCAGGCGGGACGGGCTGCAGACCCAGTACTTC.